This TCR beta chain was obtained from a study of T cell responses to AZD1222 COVID-19 vaccine. Trimming took 4 bases from V and 0 from J, leaving 19 bases between them. This CDR3 is 18 amino acids long. Germline V gene data show CDR1 as MNHNS and CDR2 as SASEGT. In the case of this clone: Antigen specificity is unknown.

Whole-study results and caveats: Spike-specific TCR breadth and depth went up after people got two AZD1222 doses. Clonal diversity was possibly underestimated; the donors were predominantly white British and more often female.

Sequencing used immunoSEQ multiplex PCR; TCRdb keeps in-frame clones, though not all of them. The sample has 100,000 or so clones, 80% to 95% seen once. The TCR sequence derives from an adult who received the AZD1222 COVID-19 vaccine. V usage is TRBV6-1 and J usage is TRBJ1-3; D gene ambiguous. The sequenced sample was peripheral blood, obtained 28 days after the second AZD1222 dose. CDR3 sequence reads: CASSGKGSGALSGNTIYF. The CDR3 coding sequence is TGTGCCAGCAGTGGAAAGGGATCGGGAGCTCTCTCTGGAAACACCATATATTTT.